This T cell receptor beta chain was sequenced during a study of blood T cell repertoires in COVID-19. Authors' analysis steps: Researchers report that nucleated cell counts were estimated from reference gene primer amplification. The method was immunoSEQ multiplex PCR; TCRdb's version includes in-frame clones alone and lacks a portion of them. The D gene and trimming were derived from the DNA, and the V and J assignments and clone size from that table. This table holds some 210,000 clones, 80% to 95% found once. The V end lost 0 bases, the J end lost 4 bases, and 9 bases lay between the germline ends. The CDR3 has 14 amino acids. Germline-derived CDR1 and CDR2 are LNHNV and YYDKDF (reference sequence).

The specimen sequenced was peripheral blood. This sequence originates from a man between 60 and 75 years old with COVID-19, enrolled during active disease. The chain recombines TRBV15 with TRBJ1-2, with D perhaps TRBD1 (5 bases). CDR3 in DNA: TGTGCCACCAGCAGAGATCCAGGGCCCTATGGCTACACCTTC. Encoded protein: CATSRDPGPYGYTF.